This T cell receptor beta chain was sequenced for a study of cytomegalovirus exposure and HLA in healthy donors. Study-wide findings and caveats: A missense variant in DCLRE1C was later tied to TCR beta V- and J-gene trimming.

The length of the CDR3 is 15 residues. Germline loops: CDR1 SGHVS, CDR2 FQNEAQ. Trimming shortened V by 4 bases and J by 2 bases, and 15 bases separated the two germline ends. Amplification used 60 Vbeta primers and 13 Jbeta primers. Sequenced by immunoSEQ multiplex PCR; TCRdb stores in-frame clones only, minus some. The table includes around 180,000 clones, 80% detected once. This clone was detected once. The target antigen is unknown. These donors, healthy bone marrow donors, were studied. Donors were nominally healthy when sampled, though unrecorded immune exposures were likely. The clonotype was recovered from a man aged 25-45 years in good health and CMV-seropositive. The genes are TRBV7-8 and TRBJ2-7; D is possibly TRBD1 (6 bases). The sample taken for sequencing was PBMCs. CDR3 region: CASSYRDTRTYEQYF. The CDR3 DNA follows: TGTGCCAGCAGCTACAGGGACACTAGGACCTACGAGCAGTACTTC.